Below, 22 T cell receptor beta chains from the same sample are listed, as sequenced in a study of OX40 agonist ivuxolimab in advanced cancers. Using immunoSEQ multiplex PCR, the repertoire was profiled, and TCRdb retains in-frame clones only, with some absent. The sample yields fewer than 45,000 clones, roughly 90% seen once. The material was CD4+ or CD8+ T cells sorted from blood, obtained in a trial of the OX40 agonist ivuxolimab. The receptors were sampled from an adult with an advanced solid tumor such as melanoma, head and neck, liver or kidney cancer.

The gene calls are TRBV6-1 and TRBJ1-5, with 10 positions matching TRBD1. The CDR3 length is 14 residues. Unmatched junction bases numbered 7, after V lost 8 bases and J lost 6 bases. CDR1 and CDR2 (germline): MNHNS, SASEGT. The CDR3 nucleotides are TGTGCCAGCGGATTCGGACAGGGGGGTCAGCCCCAGCATTTT. Protein: CASGFGQGGQPQHF.

The rearrangement joins TRBV7-2 to TRBJ2-1, with no clear D. This CDR3 comprises 12 residues. Germline V gene lookup returns CDR1 SGHTA and CDR2 FQGNSA. Trimming removed 5 bases at V and 6 bases at J, with 8 bases between. The CDR3 reads CASSPRANEQFF. The CDR3 nucleotides read TGTGCCAGCAGCCCAAGGGCCAATGAGCAGTTCTTC. Variable domain in full (rest from reference TRBV7-2 and TRBJ2-1): GAGVSQSPSNKVTEKGKDVELRCDPISGHTALYWYRQSLGQGLEFLIYFQGNSAPDKSGLPSDRFSAERTGGSVSTLTIQRTQQEDSAVYLCASSPRANEQFFGPGTRLTVL.

The chain carries TRBV6-9 and TRBJ2-7; D is unclear. Germline V gene data show CDR1 as MNHGY and CDR2 as SVAAGI. The V gene lost 6 bases and the J gene lost 7 bases, with 16 bases spanning the gap. CDR3 length equals 13 residues. DNA of the CDR3: TGTGCCAGCAGCCTCGGACGGCTCAGAGAGCAGTACTTC. This encodes CASSLGRLREQYF.

This clone appeared once. The chain uses TRBV6-4 and TRBJ2-6, with D maybe TRBD1 (6 bases). Trimming removed 4 bases at V and 2 bases at J, with 12 bases between. The CDR3 consists of 16 residues. Germline loops: CDR1 MRHNA, CDR2 SNTAGT. CDR3 loop: CASSALPGAGANVLTF. In DNA form, the CDR3 reads TGTGCCAGCAGTGCCCTCCCAGGGGCTGGGGCCAACGTCCTGACTTTC.

The chain links TRBV20-1 to TRBJ2-1; D is unclear. Trimming left V 6 bases short and J 0 bases short, with 3 bases between. Looked up from germline, CDR1 is DFQATT and CDR2 is SNEGSKA (reference sequence). This CDR3 region has 11 residues. CDR3 DNA sequence: TGCAGTGCCCTCTCCTACAATGAGCAGTTCTTC. This codes for CSALSYNEQFF.

This clone appeared a few times. The gene calls are TRBV7-9 and TRBJ1-6; D not certain. Germline-derived CDR1 and CDR2 are SEHNR and FQNEAQ (reference sequence). CDR3 length equals 13 residues. With 4 bases removed from V and 10 bases from J, the gap between germline ends came to 11 bases. The CDR3 DNA reads TGTGCCAGCAGCTCAGACTTGGGATCACCCCTCCACTTT. Its translation is CASSSDLGSPLHF.

This chain links TRBV5-4 with TRBJ2-5; no definite D call. CDR1 and CDR2 from the germline V gene are SGHNT and YYREEE (reference sequence). The ends were cut back, 5 bases at V and 4 bases at J, with 15 bases in the middle. The CDR3 length is 14 residues. The CDR3 DNA follows: TGTGCCAGCAGTTCCCAAGGGTCGCCAGAGACCCAGTACTTC. Translation gives CASSSQGSPETQYF.

The CDR3 region has the DNA TGTGCCAGCAGCCCTAGTAACTATGGCTACACCTTC. This sequence encodes CASSPSNYGYTF. The chain links TRBV7-9 to TRBJ1-2, with D hard to call. The V end was cut by 5 bases, the J end by 1 base, with 5 bases between. Germline lookup yields CDR1 SEHNR and CDR2 FQNEAQ (reference sequence). This CDR3 region has 12 residues.

This chain connects TRBV5-4 to TRBJ1-2; D gene ambiguous. The CDR3 covers 15 residues. Germline V gives CDR1 SGHNT, CDR2 YYREEE (reference sequence). Trimming pared 4 bases from V and 3 bases from J, leaving 16 bases between. CDR3: CASSLGKGGDYGYTF. The CDR3 region has the DNA TGTGCCAGCAGCCTGGGGAAGGGCGGGGACTATGGCTACACCTTC.

The chain has TRBV28 and TRBJ2-1; maybe TRBD2 (5 bases). The CDR3 is 13 amino acids. The germline V gene encodes CDR1 MDHEN and CDR2 SYDVKM. With 2 bases removed from V and 12 bases from J, the gap between germline ends came to 14 bases. CDR3 sequence reads: CASSLRLGEGQFF. As DNA, the CDR3 is TGTGCCAGCAGTTTACGGCTGGGTGAGGGGCAGTTCTTC.

This chain links TRBV4-1 with TRBJ1-2; a possible D gene is TRBD1 (5 bases). Germline V lookup: CDR1 MGHRA, CDR2 YSYEKL. Trimming removed 0 bases at V and 0 bases at J, with 14 bases between. The CDR3 consists of 17 residues. In DNA form, the CDR3 reads TGCGCCAGCAGCCAAGAAACCTCAGGGTGGTCTAACTATGGCTACACCTTC. It is translated as CASSQETSGWSNYGYTF.

This chain uses TRBV2 with TRBJ2-2, with D possibly being TRBD2 (5 bases). V was clipped by 5 bases and J by 1 base, with 11 bases between them. The CDR3 covers 15 residues. Per germline, CDR1 SNHLY and CDR2 FYNNEI. CDR3 coding DNA: TGTGCCAGCAGTAAAGGACTGAGGAACACCGGGGAGCTGTTTTTT. It encodes CASSKGLRNTGELFF. The variable domain in full, with the rest retrieved from reference TRBV2 and TRBJ2-2, is EPEVTQTPSHQVTQMGQEVILRCVPISNHLYFYWYRQILGQKVEFLVSFYNNEISEKSEIFDDQFSVERPDGSNFTLKIRSTKLEDSAMYFCASSKGLRNTGELFFGEGSRLTVL.

The chain is built from TRBV11-2 and TRBJ1-1; D is unresolved. V gave up 2 bases and J gave up 6 bases, with 10 bases separating them. This CDR3 comprises 13 residues. The germline gives CDR1 SGHAT, CDR2 FQNNGV. The CDR3 reads CASSLYPSSEAFF. CDR3 in DNA: TGTGCCAGCAGCTTATATCCGTCTTCTGAAGCTTTCTTT.

The genes are TRBV9 and TRBJ2-1, with TRBD2 matching over 9 bases. Trimming removed 4 bases from V and 4 bases from J; junction bases left unmatched: 6. The CDR3 is 15 residues long. Germline V lookup: CDR1 SGDLS, CDR2 YYNGEE. CDR3 coding DNA: TGTGCCAGCAGCAGAGCGGGAGGTGGATACAATGAGCAGTTCTTC. Amino acid sequence: CASSRAGGGYNEQFF.

This clone is medium-sized. The rearrangement links TRBV25-1 to TRBJ1-1; D is uncertain. The V and J ends lost 3 bases and 7 bases respectively, with 12 bases between them. Germline V gene lookup returns CDR1 MGHDK and CDR2 SYGVNS. The CDR3 loop spans 13 amino acids. CDR3 DNA sequence: TGTGCCAGCAGTGAGTTCGGTAGCGGTGAAGCTTTCTTT. Translating gives CASSEFGSGEAFF. Combining the CDR3 with reference TRBV25-1 and TRBJ1-1 gives the whole variable domain EADIYQTPRYLVIGTGKKITLECSQTMGHDKMYWYQQDPGMELHLIHYSYGVNSTEKGDLSSESTVSRIRTEHFPLTLESARPSHTSQYLCASSEFGSGEAFFGQGTRLTVV.

This clone showed up just once. The V and J genes are TRBV7-2 and TRBJ1-5, with D hard to call. CDR1 and CDR2 (germline): SGHTA, FQGNSA. V was cut by 1 base and J by 5 bases, with 6 bases left in between. CDR3 length: 13 residues. The CDR3 loop reads CASSLGQHQPQHF. In nucleotides, the CDR3 is TGTGCCAGCAGCTTAGGGCAGCATCAGCCCCAGCATTTT.

This clone was observed a single time. This rearrangement joins TRBV5-4 to TRBJ2-1, with 7 bases lining up with TRBD2. The CDR3 has 13 residues. Germline loops: CDR1 SGHNT, CDR2 YYREEE (reference sequence). V trimming: 2 bases; J trimming: 10 bases; junction bases outside the gene matches: 6. CDR3 protein: CASSFYAGDEQFF. The CDR3 DNA reads as TGTGCCAGCAGCTTCTACGCGGGGGACGAGCAGTTCTTC.

This chain links TRBV13 with TRBJ2-7; a possible D gene is TRBD1 (5 bases). Looked up from germline, CDR1 is PRHDT and CDR2 is FYEKMQ (reference sequence). This CDR3 has 11 amino acids. The V and J ends lost 0 bases and 10 bases respectively, with 7 bases between them. The CDR3 spells CASSLGTEQYF. The CDR3, as DNA: TGTGCCAGCAGCTTAGGGACAGAACAGTACTTC.

The chain recombines TRBV10-3 with TRBJ1-1; D is perhaps TRBD1 (5 bases). The CDR3 covers 13 residues. CDR1 ENHRY and CDR2 SYGVKD come from the germline V gene. V was shortened by 2 bases and J by 1 base, with 5 bases between the two germline ends. This CDR3 is CAISERGNTEAFF. The CDR3 region has the DNA TGTGCCATCAGTGAGAGGGGGAACACTGAAGCTTTCTTT.

The CDR3 loop reads CASSLLGREQFF. The CDR3 DNA reads TGTGCCAGCAGCTTACTCGGCAGGGAGCAGTTCTTC. The chain has TRBV7-2 and TRBJ2-1, with D uncertain. Germline loops: CDR1 SGHTA, CDR2 FQGNSA. The CDR3 consists of 12 residues. Trimming stripped 2 bases from V and 10 bases from J, with 9 bases between.

The chain carries TRBV7-9 and TRBJ2-5; the D gene could be TRBD1 or TRBD2 (6 bases each). Looked up from germline, CDR1 is SEHNR and CDR2 is FQNEAQ (reference sequence). V was pared by 5 bases and J by 4 bases, with 11 bases between. The CDR3 totals 13 residues. The chain's CDR3 is CASSRGAGETQYF. Written as DNA, the CDR3 is TGTGCCAGCAGCAGGGGGGCAGGAGAGACCCAGTACTTC.

The chain has TRBV7-2 and TRBJ1-1; no definite D call. Germline values: CDR1 SGHTA, CDR2 FQGNSA. The V gene lost 1 base and the J gene lost 2 bases, with 8 bases spanning the gap. CDR3 length: 14 amino acids. The CDR3 region is CASSLVRTNTEAFF. CDR3 nucleotide sequence: TGTGCCAGCAGCTTAGTCCGCACAAACACTGAAGCTTTCTTT.